These T cell receptor beta chains were read from a single sample in a study of T cell changes during pregnancy in multiple sclerosis. TCRdb's copy holds only in-frame clones and misses some; the assay was immunoSEQ multiplex PCR. There are 48,000 or so clones in the sample; around 94% occur only once, and around 0.5% lies in the top ten. Specimen: CD4+ T cells from peripheral blood mononuclear cells, collected in the first trimester of pregnancy. Receptors were obtained from a female donor with multiple sclerosis, enrolled in a pregnancy study. CDR3s include the opening cysteine and the closing phenylalanine or tryptophan. The order of the fields is V gene, D gene, J gene, clone size, CDR3 protein, CDR3 DNA. The D gene is left open where the match is weak. Expanded clones get a size class; other rows say once, few or many, or leave the size out.

V: TRBV2
D: .
J: TRBJ1-5
size: .
CDR3: CASSAGSHGSQPQHF
DNA: TGTGCCAGCAGTGCGGGGTCCCATGGGTCTCAGCCCCAGCATTTT

V: TRBV9
D: TRBD2
J: TRBJ2-1
size: .
CDR3: CASSVGSGGGGSYNEQFF
DNA: TGTGCCAGCAGCGTAGGAAGCGGTGGGGGGGGCTCCTACAATGAGCAGTTCTTC

V: TRBV5-5
D: TRBD2
J: TRBJ2-6
size: .
CDR3: CASSGGVPSGANVLTF
DNA: TGTGCCAGCAGCGGGGGGGTGCCCTCTGGGGCCAACGTCCTGACTTTC

V: TRBV7-6
D: TRBD1
J: TRBJ2-1
size: .
CDR3: CASSRSIRPGQGDEQFF
DNA: TGTGCCAGCAGCCGATCAATTAGACCGGGACAGGGGGATGAGCAGTTCTTC

V: TRBV5-4
D: .
J: TRBJ2-2
size: once
CDR3: CASSLDTSNTGELFF
DNA: TGTGCCAGCAGCCTGGACACCTCGAACACCGGGGAGCTGTTTTTT

V: TRBV15
D: TRBD1
J: TRBJ2-7
size: .
CDR3: CATSREPQGENDEQYF
DNA: TGTGCCACCAGCAGAGAACCCCAGGGGGAGAACGACGAGCAGTACTTC

V: TRBV4-1
D: TRBD1
J: TRBJ1-2
size: few
CDR3: CASSQERGQGPAPYGYTF
DNA: TGCGCCAGCAGCCAAGAACGGGGACAGGGGCCCGCCCCCTATGGCTACACCTTC

V: TRBV27
D: TRBD1
J: TRBJ2-7
size: .
CDR3: CASRRPGQGFHEQYF
DNA: TGTGCCAGCAGACGACCGGGACAGGGGTTCCACGAGCAGTACTTC

V: TRBV10-3
D: .
J: TRBJ2-7
size: .
CDR3: CAISESTRSVEQYF
DNA: TGTGCCATCAGTGAGTCGACTCGTAGCGTCGAGCAGTACTTC

V: TRBV7-2
D: .
J: TRBJ1-2
size: .
CDR3: CASRRDFYGYTF
DNA: TGTGCCAGCAGGCGGGACTTCTATGGCTACACCTTC

V: TRBV6-1
D: .
J: TRBJ1-1
size: .
CDR3: CASSELVMNTEAFF
DNA: TGTGCCAGCAGTGAACTCGTTATGAACACTGAAGCTTTCTTT

V: TRBV6-1
D: TRBD2
J: TRBJ2-1
size: once
CDR3: CASSARGGVGGNEQFF
DNA: TGTGCCAGCAGTGCCCGGGGGGGGGTTGGAGGCAATGAGCAGTTCTTC

V: TRBV7-2
D: TRBD1
J: TRBJ1-2
size: .
CDR3: CASSLPRDSYGYTF
DNA: TGTGCCAGCAGCTTACCCCGGGACAGCTATGGCTACACCTTC

V: TRBV27
D: .
J: TRBJ1-1
size: .
CDR3: CASSISYQGTTEAFF
DNA: TGTGCCAGCAGTATCTCTTACCAGGGGACCACTGAAGCTTTCTTT

V: TRBV2
D: TRBD2
J: TRBJ2-5
size: .
CDR3: CASRRLASGETQYF
DNA: TGTGCCAGCAGAAGACTAGCGTCTGGGGAGACCCAGTACTTC

V: TRBV5-1
D: .
J: TRBJ2-7
size: .
CDR3: CASSLEQSRSYEQYF
DNA: TGCGCCAGCAGCTTGGAACAGAGCCGATCCTACGAGCAGTACTTC

V: TRBV4-1
D: .
J: TRBJ2-2
size: few
CDR3: CASSQGVVGQFNTGELFF
DNA: TGCGCCAGCAGCCAAGGGGTCGTAGGACAGTTCAACACCGGGGAGCTGTTTTTT

V: TRBV5-4
D: TRBD2
J: TRBJ2-5
size: .
CDR3: CASSLLAGETQYF
DNA: TGTGCCAGCAGCCTCCTAGCGGGGGAGACCCAGTACTTC

V: TRBV6-1
D: TRBD1
J: TRBJ1-2
size: .
CDR3: CASSATGAYYGYTF
DNA: TGTGCCAGCAGCGCTACAGGGGCGTACTATGGCTACACCTTC

V: TRBV7-3
D: TRBD2
J: TRBJ2-3
size: .
CDR3: CASSLDGGAGDTQYF
DNA: TGTGCCAGCAGCTTAGACGGGGGGGCCGGAGATACGCAGTATTTT

V: TRBV11-2
D: .
J: TRBJ2-7
size: .
CDR3: CASSPQPFYEQYF
DNA: TGTGCCAGCAGCCCACAGCCGTTCTACGAGCAGTACTTC

V: TRBV25-1
D: .
J: TRBJ1-6
size: few
CDR3: CASSEAGVYNSPLHF
DNA: TGTGCCAGCAGTGAGGCAGGTGTTTATAATTCACCCCTCCACTTT

V: TRBV20-1
D: .
J: TRBJ2-7
size: few
CDR3: CSAGVEQYF
DNA: TGCAGTGCCGGGGTCGAGCAGTACTTC

V: TRBV9
D: TRBD2
J: TRBJ2-1
size: .
CDR3: CASSQTSGGFTYNEQFF
DNA: TGTGCCAGCAGCCAAACCTCGGGGGGGTTTACCTACAATGAGCAGTTCTTC

V: TRBV5-1
D: .
J: TRBJ2-1
size: .
CDR3: CASSLEGQNNEQFF
DNA: TGCGCCAGCAGCTTGGAGGGGCAGAACAATGAGCAGTTCTTC

V: TRBV7-2
D: .
J: TRBJ1-4
size: .
CDR3: CASSLRGVANEKLFF
DNA: TGTGCCAGCAGCCTGCGGGGGGTGGCTAATGAAAAACTGTTTTTT

V: TRBV7-2
D: .
J: TRBJ1-1
size: few
CDR3: CASSLQGMNTEAFF
DNA: TGTGCCAGCAGCTTACAGGGGATGAACACTGAAGCTTTCTTT

V: TRBV6-1
D: .
J: TRBJ2-5
size: .
CDR3: CASKEETQYF
DNA: TGTGCCAGCAAGGAGGAGACCCAGTACTTC

V: TRBV12-5
D: .
J: TRBJ1-1
size: .
CDR3: CASGRGQNTEAFF
DNA: TGTGCTAGTGGTCGGGGACAGAACACTGAAGCTTTCTTT

V: TRBV6-6
D: .
J: TRBJ1-5
size: .
CDR3: CASSYRGSGNQPQHF
DNA: TGTGCCAGCAGTTACCGGGGTAGTGGCAATCAGCCCCAGCATTTT

V: TRBV14
D: TRBD2
J: TRBJ2-3
size: .
CDR3: CASSPIAGSDTQYF
DNA: TGTGCCAGCAGCCCTATAGCGGGGTCGGATACGCAGTATTTT

V: TRBV7-9
D: .
J: TRBJ1-1
size: .
CDR3: CASSFRQVNTEAFF
DNA: TGTGCCAGCAGCTTTAGACAGGTGAACACTGAAGCTTTCTTT

V: TRBV5-1
D: TRBD1
J: TRBJ1-1
size: once
CDR3: CASSPLGQGGTEAFF
DNA: TGCGCCAGCAGCCCCCTCGGACAGGGAGGCACTGAAGCTTTCTTT

V: TRBV7-9
D: TRBD2
J: TRBJ2-3
size: .
CDR3: CASSSGPLTSGGIHTQYF
DNA: TGTGCCAGCAGCTCCGGACCTTTGACTAGCGGGGGGATCCATACGCAGTATTTT

V: TRBV29-1
D: .
J: TRBJ1-4
size: .
CDR3: CSVGASAYQLFF
DNA: TGCAGCGTTGGGGCGTCAGCATACCAACTGTTTTTT

V: TRBV13
D: TRBD1
J: TRBJ1-4
size: .
CDR3: CASSSRTGGDEKLFF
DNA: TGTGCCAGCAGCTCCCGGACAGGGGGGGATGAAAAACTGTTTTTT

V: TRBV18
D: .
J: TRBJ2-7
size: medium-sized
CDR3: CASSPSPGNEQYF
DNA: TGTGCCAGCTCACCTTCCCCCGGGAACGAGCAGTACTTC

V: TRBV20-1
D: .
J: TRBJ1-2
size: .
CDR3: CSARVPDGYTF
DNA: TGCAGTGCTAGAGTTCCGGATGGCTACACCTTC

V: TRBV25-1
D: TRBD1
J: TRBJ1-1
size: .
CDR3: CASSWGQGWTEAFF
DNA: TGTGCCAGCAGTTGGGGACAGGGATGGACTGAAGCTTTCTTT

V: TRBV2
D: .
J: TRBJ1-2
size: .
CDR3: CASSEVVLGYTF
DNA: TGTGCCAGCAGTGAAGTAGTATTAGGCTACACCTTC

V: TRBV6-5
D: .
J: TRBJ1-2
size: .
CDR3: CASLSGEGGYTF
DNA: TGTGCCAGCCTCTCAGGGGAGGGTGGCTACACCTTC

V: TRBV5-5
D: TRBD1
J: TRBJ1-5
size: .
CDR3: CASSLVQGSNQPQHF
DNA: TGTGCCAGCAGCTTGGTACAGGGGAGCAATCAGCCCCAGCATTTT

V: TRBV7-2
D: .
J: TRBJ2-7
size: .
CDR3: CASSRGRTYEQYF
DNA: TGTGCCAGCAGCCGAGGGCGGACCTACGAGCAGTACTTC

V: TRBV4-2
D: .
J: TRBJ1-2
size: .
CDR3: CASSQDQQTVGNYGYTF
DNA: TGTGCCAGCAGCCAAGATCAGCAGACAGTGGGGAACTATGGCTACACCTTC

V: TRBV5-4
D: .
J: TRBJ2-5
size: .
CDR3: CASSFGMKETQYF
DNA: TGTGCCAGCAGCTTCGGTATGAAAGAGACCCAGTACTTC

V: TRBV6-5
D: TRBD1
J: TRBJ1-2
size: .
CDR3: CASSHRGGGYTF
DNA: TGTGCCAGCAGTCACAGGGGTGGGGGCTACACCTTC

V: TRBV5-1
D: .
J: TRBJ1-4
size: .
CDR3: CASSLAGSRGEKLFF
DNA: TGCGCCAGCAGCTTGGCCGGGTCCAGGGGTGAAAAACTGTTTTTT

V: TRBV5-4
D: .
J: TRBJ2-7
size: .
CDR3: CASSLRGTVTYEQYF
DNA: TGTGCCAGCAGCTTGCGGGGGACGGTAACCTACGAGCAGTACTTC